This TCR beta chain comes out of a study of T cells in Graves' hyperthyroidism and ophthalmopathy. A NOSPECS grade of at least 4, a Clinical Activity Score of at least 3 and duration under 3 months were recorded in ophthalmopathy patients. Germline assignment: CDR1 SNHLY and CDR2 FYNNEI. CDR3 size: 16 residues. The V end lost 4 bases, the J end lost 2 bases, and 16 bases lay between the germline ends. Worth noting for this clonotype: A much larger clone is a single base away; this may be a read error.

RNA transcripts yielded amplified TCR beta CDR3 regions. During a first-round RT-PCR of the TCR CDR3, the HTBI primer set was used. TCRdb used MiXCR to reprocess the multiplex PCR reads, holding one entry per CDR3 protein. Of some 570,000 distinct CDR3 sequences in the sample, over 15% are singletons; the top ten hold 17%. The sequence derives from a woman between 18 and 29 years old with Graves' ophthalmopathy. Sequencing was performed on blood. The rearrangement joins TRBV2 to TRBJ2-3; TRBD2 might be the D (5 bases). In DNA form, the CDR3 reads TGTGCCAGCAGTGTATTAGTCCGGGGTCCCACAGATACGCAGTATTTT. It is translated as CASSVLVRGPTDTQYF.